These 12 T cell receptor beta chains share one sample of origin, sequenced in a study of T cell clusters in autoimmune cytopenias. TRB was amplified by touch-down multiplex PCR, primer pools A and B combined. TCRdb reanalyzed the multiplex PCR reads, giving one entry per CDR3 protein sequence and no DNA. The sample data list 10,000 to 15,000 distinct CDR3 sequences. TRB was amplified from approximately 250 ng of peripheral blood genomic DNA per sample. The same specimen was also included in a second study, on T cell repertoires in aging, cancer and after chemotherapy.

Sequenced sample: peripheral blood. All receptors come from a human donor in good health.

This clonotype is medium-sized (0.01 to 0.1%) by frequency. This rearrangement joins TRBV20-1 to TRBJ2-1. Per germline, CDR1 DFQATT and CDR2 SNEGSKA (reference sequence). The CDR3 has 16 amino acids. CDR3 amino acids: CSARYGWNTNRNEQFF.

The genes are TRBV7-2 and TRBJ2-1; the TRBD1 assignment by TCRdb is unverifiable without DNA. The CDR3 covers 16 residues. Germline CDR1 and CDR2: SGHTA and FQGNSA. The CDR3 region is CASSLTNIGGRNEQFF. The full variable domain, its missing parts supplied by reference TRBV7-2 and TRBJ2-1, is GAGVSQSPSNKVTEKGKDVELRCDPISGHTALYWYRQSLGQGLEFLIYFQGNSAPDKSGLPSDRFSAERTGGSVSTLTIQRTQQEDSAVYLCASSLTNIGGRNEQFFGPGTRLTVL.

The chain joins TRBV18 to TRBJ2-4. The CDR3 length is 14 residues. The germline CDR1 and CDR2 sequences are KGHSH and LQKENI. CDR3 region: CASSPWSVENIQYF.

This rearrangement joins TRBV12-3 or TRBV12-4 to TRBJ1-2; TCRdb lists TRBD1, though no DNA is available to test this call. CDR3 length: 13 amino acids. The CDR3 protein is CASSSGTYYGYTF.

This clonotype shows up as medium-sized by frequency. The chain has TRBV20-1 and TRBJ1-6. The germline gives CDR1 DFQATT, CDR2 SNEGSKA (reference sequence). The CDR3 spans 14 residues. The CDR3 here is CSAPIGPLGLSLHF.

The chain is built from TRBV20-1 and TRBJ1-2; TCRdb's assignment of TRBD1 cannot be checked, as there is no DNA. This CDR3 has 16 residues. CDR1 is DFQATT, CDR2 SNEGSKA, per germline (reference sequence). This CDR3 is CSARETGRRANYGYTF.

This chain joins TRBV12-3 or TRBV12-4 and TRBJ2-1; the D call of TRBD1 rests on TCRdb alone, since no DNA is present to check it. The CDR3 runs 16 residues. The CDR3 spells CASSTYSGTGGKEQFF.

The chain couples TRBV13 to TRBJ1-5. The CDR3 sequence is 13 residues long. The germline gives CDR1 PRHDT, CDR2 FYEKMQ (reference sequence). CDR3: CASSNGSNQPQHF.

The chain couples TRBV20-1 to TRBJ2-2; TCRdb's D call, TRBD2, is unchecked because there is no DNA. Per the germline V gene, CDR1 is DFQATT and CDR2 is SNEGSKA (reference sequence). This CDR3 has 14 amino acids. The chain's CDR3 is CSVRGTSNTGELFF.

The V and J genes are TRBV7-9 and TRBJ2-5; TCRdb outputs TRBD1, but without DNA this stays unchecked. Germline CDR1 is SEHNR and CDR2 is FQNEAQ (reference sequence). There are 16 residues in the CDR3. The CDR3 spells CASSGQVGRDPETQYF. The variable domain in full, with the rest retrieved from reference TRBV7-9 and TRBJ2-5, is DTGVSQNPRHKITKRGQNVTFRCDPISEHNRLYWYRQTLGQGPEFLTYFQNEAQLEKSRLLSDRFSAERPKGSFSTLEIQRTEQGDSAMYLCASSGQVGRDPETQYFGPGTRLLVL.

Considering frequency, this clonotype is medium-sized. CDR3 sequence: CASSPGTTLAYGYTF. The chain combines TRBV7-2 with TRBJ1-2; TCRdb returns TRBD1, unconfirmable since there is no DNA. The CDR3 is made up of 15 amino acids. Germline V gene data show CDR1 as SGHTA and CDR2 as FQGNSA.

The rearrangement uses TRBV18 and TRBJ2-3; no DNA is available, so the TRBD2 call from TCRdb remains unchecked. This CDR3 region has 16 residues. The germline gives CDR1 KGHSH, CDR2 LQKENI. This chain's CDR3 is CASSPPTGGGTDTQYF.